This T cell receptor (beta chain) was sequenced for a study of cytomegalovirus exposure and HLA in healthy donors. Study overall: The same platform was used for the 100 to 150 validation repertoires and the 500 to 700 first-cohort repertoires, a later analysis reported.

J gave up 7 bases and V 7 bases, and 6 bases lay outside the gene matches. Germline CDR1 SQVTM, CDR2 ANQGSEA. The CDR3 extends over 13 amino acids. Clones were sequenced by immunoSEQ multiplex PCR, and TCRdb holds only the in-frame ones, with some missing. The sample records under 85,000 clones, 80% to 95% being singletons. About this clone itself: Its antigen is unknown.

Study conclusions and caveats: According to a subsequent analysis, TCR clusters identified in the first cohort showed a tendency to co-occur across the roughly 110 validation repertoires. Overall, approximately 180 TCR beta chains were annotated as cytomegalovirus-associated.

The specimen sequenced was PBMCs. This sequence joins TRBV29-1 and TRBJ2-1, with 11 bases matching TRBD2. This receptor was taken from a man aged 18 to 35 in good health and CMV-seropositive. Here the CDR3 DNA reads TGCAGCGGAATAGCGGGAGGGCCGAATGAGCAGTTCTTC. Its protein product is CSGIAGGPNEQFF.